These 8 T cell receptor beta chains originate from one sample sequenced in a study of CD8 T cells in ankylosing spondylitis. TCRdb reanalysed the 5' RACE reads using MiXCR and keeps one entry per CDR3 protein. The sample contains 250,000 to 300,000 distinct CDR3 sequences, 15% to 25% of which appear only once. Sequenced material: blood, either unsorted or a sorted T cell fraction (not recorded which). All receptors derive from a male donor with ankylosing spondylitis or in good health (not recorded which).

This clonotype came up many times. The V gene is TRBV5-5, the J gene TRBJ2-1; 8 nucleotides agree with TRBD2. CDR1 is SGHKS, CDR2 YYEKEE, per germline (reference sequence). The CDR3 is made up of 16 amino acids. V lost 5 bases to trimming and J lost 7 bases; unmatched junction nucleotides: 14. CDR3 in amino acids: CASREPGTRKGNEQFF. CDR3 coding DNA: TGTGCCAGCAGAGAACCCGGGACTAGGAAGGGTAATGAGCAGTTCTTC.

This clonotype was recorded many times. The chain links TRBV5-1 to TRBJ1-1, with D unresolved. This CDR3 is built from 15 residues. Germline V lookup: CDR1 SGHRS, CDR2 YFSETQ. V was clipped by 0 bases and J by 10 bases, with 19 bases between them. CDR3 nucleotides: TGCGCCAGCAGCTTGGAAGGGCCCCCCCGGACGGGAGCTTTCTTT. Translation gives CASSLEGPPRTGAFF.

This clonotype has a handful of counts. This rearrangement joins TRBV7-6 to TRBJ2-6; D unclear. The CDR3 is made up of 16 amino acids. Trimming pared 4 bases from V and 0 bases from J, leaving 10 bases between. CDR1 and CDR2 (germline): SGHVS, FNYEAQ. CDR3 coding DNA: TGTGCCAGCAGCTCCAGCCAGGTCTCTGGGGCCAACGTCCTGACTTTC. Translating it yields CASSSSQVSGANVLTF.

This clonotype came up a few times. Here the CDR3 DNA reads TGTGCCAGCGGCAGGGGTGATACGCAGTATTTT. Amino acid sequence: CASGRGDTQYF. The genes are TRBV5-6 and TRBJ2-3; a possible D gene is TRBD1 (6 bases). Per the germline V gene, CDR1 is SGHDT and CDR2 is YYEEEE. The CDR3 covers 11 residues. The V gene lost 7 bases and the J gene lost 6 bases, with 9 bases spanning the gap.

This clonotype was observed a few times. The chain links TRBV5-1 to TRBJ2-3; TRBD2 agrees at 8 bases. Trimming at V came to 3 bases and at J to 2 bases, leaving 8 bases not matched to a gene. Germline CDR1 is SGHRS and CDR2 is YFSETQ. The CDR3 is 16 residues long. The CDR3 nucleotides read TGCGCCAGCAGCTCGTGGACTAGCCAATCCACAGATACGCAGTATTTT. Translating gives CASSSWTSQSTDTQYF.

This clonotype appeared a single time. The J gene is TRBJ1-5, the V gene TRBV19, with D unclear. Trimming removed 9 bases from V and 0 bases from J, with 9 bases in between. The CDR3 loop spans 13 amino acids. Per germline, CDR1 LNHDA and CDR2 SQIVND (reference sequence). The CDR3 nucleotides read TGTGCCAGCACCCAGATTAGCAATCAGCCCCAGCATTTT. Translating it yields CASTQISNQPQHF.

The chain is built from TRBV27 and TRBJ2-7, with D perhaps matching TRBD1 (5 bases). The V gene's germline CDR1 is MNHEY and CDR2 SMNVEV (reference sequence). CDR3 length equals 14 residues. Trimming stripped 4 bases from V and 1 base from J, with 11 bases between. Here the CDR3 reads CASSSYRKSYEQYV. CDR3 DNA sequence: TGTGCCAGCAGTTCCTACAGGAAGTCCTACGAGCAGTACGTC.

The chain is built from TRBV5-1 and TRBJ2-4, with 10 positions matching TRBD1. V lost 0 bases and J lost 0; bases outside the gene matches: 0. The CDR3 covers 16 residues. CDR1 SGHRS and CDR2 YFSETQ come from the germline V gene. CDR3 DNA: TGCGCCAGCAGCTTGGGGGACAGGGGAGCCAAAAACATTCAGTACTTC. The encoded protein is CASSLGDRGAKNIQYF.